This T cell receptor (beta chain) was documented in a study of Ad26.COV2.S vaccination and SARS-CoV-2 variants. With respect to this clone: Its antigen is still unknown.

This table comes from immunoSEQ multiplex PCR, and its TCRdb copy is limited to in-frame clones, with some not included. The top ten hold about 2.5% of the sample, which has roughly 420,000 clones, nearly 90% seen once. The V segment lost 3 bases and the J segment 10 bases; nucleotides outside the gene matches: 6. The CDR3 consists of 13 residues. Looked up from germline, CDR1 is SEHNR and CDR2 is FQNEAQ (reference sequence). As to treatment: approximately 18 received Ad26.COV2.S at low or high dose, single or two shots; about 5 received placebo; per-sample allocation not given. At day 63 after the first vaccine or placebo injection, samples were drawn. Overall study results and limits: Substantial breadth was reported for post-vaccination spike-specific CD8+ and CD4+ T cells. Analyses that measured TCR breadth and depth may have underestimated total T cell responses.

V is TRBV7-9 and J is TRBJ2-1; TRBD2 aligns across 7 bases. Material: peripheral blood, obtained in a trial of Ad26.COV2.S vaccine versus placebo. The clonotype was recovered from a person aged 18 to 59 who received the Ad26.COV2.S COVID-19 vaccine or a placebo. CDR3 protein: CASSFRLADEQFF. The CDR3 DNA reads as TGTGCCAGCAGCTTTAGGCTAGCGGACGAGCAGTTCTTC. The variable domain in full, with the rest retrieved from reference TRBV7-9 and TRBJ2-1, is DTGVSQNPRHKITKRGQNVTFRCDPISEHNRLYWYRQTLGQGPEFLTYFQNEAQLEKSRLLSDRFSAERPKGSFSTLEIQRTEQGDSAMYLCASSFRLADEQFFGPGTRLTVL.